A selection of T cell receptor beta chains follows, all from one sample in a study of B cell selection in AIRE deficiency. Profiled with immunoSEQ multiplex PCR; TCRdb holds only in-frame clones, not every one. The sample consists of tens of thousands of clones, roughly 91% of them appearing once. Sample: CD4+CD25+ Tregs sorted from PBMCs. Receptors originate from a human donor in good health. CDR3s include the opening cysteine and the closing phenylalanine or tryptophan. The D gene is left open where the match is weak. The size field is filled for only some rows; it gives once, few, many or a size class.

d_gene	j_gene	v_gene	abundance	CDR3aa	CDR3nt
TRBD2	TRBJ2-1	TRBV7-9	once	CASSSLAGGSQFF	TGTGCCAGCAGCTCCCTAGCGGGGGGGTCCCAGTTCTTC
.	TRBJ2-7	TRBV30	.	CAWRETGGSREQYF	TGTGCCTGGAGAGAGACTGGCGGCTCACGCGAGCAGTACTTC
.	TRBJ1-2	TRBV6-5	.	CASKASSLYGYTF	TGTGCCAGCAAGGCCAGCTCTTTGTATGGCTACACCTTC
.	TRBJ2-1	TRBV4-2	once	CASSQWGLGQFF	TGTGCCAGCAGCCAATGGGGGTTAGGGCAGTTCTTC
TRBD1	TRBJ1-1	TRBV4-1	once	CASSLGTGGRGTEAFF	TGCGCCAGCAGCCTGGGGACAGGGGGCAGGGGCACTGAAGCTTTCTTT
TRBD1	TRBJ1-5	TRBV10-3	once	CAISESLTGGYSNQPQHF	TGTGCCATCAGTGAGTCTTTAACAGGGGGCTATAGCAATCAGCCCCAGCATTTT
TRBD1	TRBJ2-1	TRBV19	.	CASARTGGSNEQFF	TGTGCCAGTGCTCGGACAGGGGGGAGCAATGAGCAGTTCTTC
.	TRBJ2-3	TRBV4-1	.	CASSRGRDTQYF	TGCGCCAGCAGCCGGGGGCGAGATACGCAGTATTTT
.	TRBJ1-4	TRBV19	.	CASSTTGRGKLFF	TGTGCCAGTAGTACCACAGGGAGAGGAAAACTGTTTTTT
TRBD1	TRBJ2-4	TRBV6-6	.	CASGRQGQGGNIQYF	TGTGCCAGCGGGAGGCAGGGACAGGGGGGGAACATTCAGTACTTC
.	TRBJ2-2	TRBV5-8	once	CASSFRTGTLYTGELFF	TGTGCCAGCAGTTTCCGAACAGGGACCTTGTACACCGGGGAGCTGTTTTTT
.	TRBJ1-5	TRBV4-2	.	CASSQDPQGMTQGQPQHF	TGTGCCAGCAGCCAAGATCCCCAGGGGATGACTCAGGGTCAGCCCCAGCATTTT
.	TRBJ1-1	TRBV6-1	.	CASSAGFTEAFF	TGTGCCAGCAGTGCGGGATTCACTGAAGCTTTCTTT
.	TRBJ1-6	TRBV2	.	CASRRDVSPLHF	TGTGCCAGCAGAAGGGACGTTTCACCCCTCCACTTT
.	TRBJ2-7	TRBV6-1	.	CASSEQGGAYEQYF	TGTGCCAGCAGTGAACAGGGGGGGGCCTACGAGCAGTACTTC
.	TRBJ2-3	TRBV2	.	CASSVDRSTDTQYF	TGTGCCAGCAGTGTGGACAGAAGCACAGATACGCAGTATTTT
TRBD1	TRBJ2-7	TRBV4-1	once	CASSRDRGPPYEQYF	TGCGCCAGCAGCCGCGACAGGGGCCCACCCTACGAGCAGTACTTC
.	TRBJ1-2	TRBV18	.	CASSPPGPSYGYTF	TGTGCCAGCTCACCACCCGGGCCCTCCTATGGCTACACCTTC
TRBD1	TRBJ2-6	TRBV7-9	.	CASSVTGAGANVLTF	TGTGCCAGCAGCGTTACAGGGGCGGGGGCCAACGTCCTGACTTTC
.	TRBJ2-5	TRBV18	.	CASSQTGFETQYF	TGTGCCAGCTCGCAAACAGGGTTTGAGACCCAGTACTTC
TRBD2	TRBJ2-7	TRBV2	.	CASRSTSGSYEQYF	TGTGCCAGCAGGTCGACTAGCGGATCCTACGAGCAGTACTTC
.	TRBJ2-1	TRBV14	.	CASSHLRGTFAPYNEQFF	TGTGCCAGCAGCCACTTGAGGGGGACATTCGCCCCGTACAATGAGCAGTTCTTC
TRBD1	TRBJ1-5	TRBV19	.	CASSSLLRGRDQPQHF	TGTGCCAGTAGTTCCCTATTGAGGGGGCGCGATCAGCCCCAGCATTTT
TRBD1	TRBJ1-1	TRBV28	once	CASSFPRQGRTEAFF	TGTGCCAGCAGTTTCCCTCGACAGGGACGAACTGAAGCTTTCTTT
.	TRBJ2-3	TRBV6-5	once	CASSYYGTDTQYF	TGTGCCAGCAGTTATTATGGGACAGATACGCAGTATTTT
TRBD2	TRBJ2-1	TRBV27	.	CASSSRYYLAGADNEQFF	TGTGCCAGCAGTTCCCGATACTATCTAGCGGGAGCTGACAATGAGCAGTTCTTC
.	TRBJ1-1	TRBV30	once	CAWREKDTEAFF	TGTGCCTGGAGAGAAAAGGACACTGAAGCTTTCTTT
.	TRBJ1-1	TRBV4-2	once	CASSQYRGLNTEAFF	TGTGCCAGCAGCCAGTACCGCGGATTGAACACTGAAGCTTTCTTT
TRBD2	TRBJ2-2	TRBV11-2	.	CASSLRLAGVNTGELFF	TGTGCCAGCAGCTTACGACTAGCGGGAGTGAACACCGGGGAGCTGTTTTTT
.	TRBJ2-3	TRBV10-3	once	CAIRETLTSTDTQYF	TGTGCCATCCGGGAAACTTTAACCAGCACAGATACGCAGTATTTT
.	TRBJ1-4	TRBV2	.	CASSPSIPNEKLFF	TGTGCCAGCAGCCCCAGTATCCCTAATGAAAAACTGTTTTTT
.	TRBJ1-5	TRBV12-5	once	CASGLDTGSGQPQHF	TGTGCTAGTGGTTTGGATACAGGGAGTGGACAGCCCCAGCATTTT
.	TRBJ1-1	TRBV29-1	.	CSVVAGNTEAFF	TGCAGCGTTGTGGCGGGGAACACTGAAGCTTTCTTT
.	TRBJ2-7	TRBV19	once	CASSTWGSHYEQYF	TGTGCCAGTAGTACCTGGGGCAGTCATTACGAGCAGTACTTC
.	TRBJ1-2	TRBV7-8	.	CASSLDELNYGYTF	TGTGCCAGCAGCTTAGACGAGCTTAACTATGGCTACACCTTC
TRBD1	TRBJ2-1	TRBV6-6	.	CASRQQGSSYNEQFF	TGTGCCAGCAGGCAACAGGGGTCCTCCTACAATGAGCAGTTCTTC
TRBD2	TRBJ2-3	TRBV11-1	.	CASRAGVDTQYF	TGTGCCAGCAGGGCGGGGGTCGATACGCAGTATTTT
.	TRBJ1-1	TRBV7-6	.	CASSLGPEVNTEAFF	TGTGCCAGCAGCTTAGGGCCAGAGGTGAACACTGAAGCTTTCTTT
.	TRBJ2-2	TRBV4-1	.	CASSPIGRFTGELFF	TGCGCCAGCAGCCCCATCGGCAGATTCACCGGGGAGCTGTTTTTT
TRBD1	TRBJ2-1	TRBV10-1	.	CASSDRTRQGQFF	TGCGCCAGCAGTGATAGGACGAGACAGGGGCAGTTCTTC
.	TRBJ2-3	TRBV18	.	CASSPQRTDTQYF	TGTGCCAGCTCACCCCAGCGCACAGATACGCAGTATTTT
.	TRBJ2-7	TRBV29-1	.	CSVGRSSYEQYF	TGCAGCGTTGGTCGGTCTTCCTACGAGCAGTACTTC
TRBD2	TRBJ2-3	TRBV7-7	.	CASSEGLAGGTDTQYF	TGTGCCAGCAGCGAAGGACTAGCGGGGGGCACAGATACGCAGTATTTT
.	TRBJ1-1	TRBV5-1	.	CASSFMDRGTEAFF	TGCGCCAGCAGCTTCATGGACAGAGGCACTGAAGCTTTCTTT
.	TRBJ2-4	TRBV18	.	CASSPRGARDIQYF	TGTGCCAGCTCACCACGGGGGGCGCGTGACATTCAGTACTTC
.	TRBJ1-2	TRBV18	once	CASSYDTYGYTF	TGTGCCAGCTCCTACGACACCTATGGCTACACCTTC
TRBD1	TRBJ1-2	TRBV6-9	.	CASSRTRGYGYTF	TGTGCCAGCAGTCGAACCAGGGGGTATGGCTACACCTTC
.	TRBJ1-6	TRBV4-1	.	CASSQDRRSPLHF	TGCGCCAGCAGCCAAGATCGCCGATCACCCCTCCACTTT
.	TRBJ2-1	TRBV5-1	.	CASSLTGSYNEQFF	TGCGCCAGCAGCTTGACGGGATCCTACAATGAGCAGTTCTTC
.	TRBJ1-4	TRBV6-1	.	CASSVYNGQAIATNEKLFF	TGTGCCAGCAGTGTGTATAATGGGCAGGCAATTGCAACTAATGAAAAACTGTTTTTT
TRBD1	TRBJ1-2	TRBV18	.	CASSLRTGGWYGYTF	TGTGCCAGCTCACTGCGGACAGGGGGTTGGTATGGCTACACCTTC
.	TRBJ1-5	TRBV5-1	few	CASSLAPDQPQHF	TGCGCCAGCAGTCTGGCCCCCGATCAGCCCCAGCATTTT
.	TRBJ2-3	TRBV29-1	.	CSVLSTDTQYF	TGCAGCGTTTTGAGCACAGATACGCAGTATTTT
TRBD2	TRBJ2-7	TRBV6-6	.	CASRPGLAGSYEQYF	TGTGCCAGCAGACCCGGACTAGCGGGATCCTACGAGCAGTACTTC
TRBD1	TRBJ1-1	TRBV7-8	.	CASSLGTGERPTTEAFF	TGTGCCAGCAGCTTAGGGACAGGGGAGCGTCCTACCACTGAAGCTTTCTTT
TRBD1	TRBJ2-1	TRBV19	.	CASMGGDSLSYNEQFF	TGTGCCAGTATGGGTGGGGACAGCCTCTCCTACAATGAGCAGTTCTTC
TRBD1	TRBJ2-5	TRBV2	.	CASHGQGAETQYF	TGTGCCAGCCACGGACAGGGCGCAGAGACCCAGTACTTC
TRBD1	TRBJ1-4	TRBV7-9	.	CASSVRDRFEKLFF	TGTGCCAGCAGCGTCCGGGACAGGTTCGAAAAACTGTTTTTT